The next 16 T cell receptor beta chains were all read from a single sample in a study of blood T cell repertoires in COVID-19. Sequencing was performed with immunoSEQ multiplex PCR; in TCRdb, only in-frame clones are kept and a portion is missing. The sample lists roughly 96,000 clones, more than 75% occurring once. Sequences were obtained from peripheral blood. These receptors all stem from a man older than 75 with acute or convalescent COVID-19.

This clone appeared a few times. The chain links TRBV19 to TRBJ2-5; maybe TRBD2 (6 bases). V gave up 4 bases and J gave up 8 bases, with 17 bases separating them. Germline V lookup: CDR1 LNHDA, CDR2 SQIVND (reference sequence). The CDR3 runs 14 residues. This chain's CDR3 is CASSTNSGLGTQYF. CDR3 nucleotides: TGTGCCAGTAGTACCAATAGCGGCCTCGGAACCCAGTACTTC.

In its sample, this clone was seen many times. Other nucleotide sequences from this sample produce the same CDR3. This chain connects TRBV11-3 to TRBJ2-3; a weak D match, TRBD1 (5 bases). V shed 8 bases and J shed 1 base, with 13 bases lying between them. The CDR3 has 14 amino acids. Per the germline V gene, CDR1 is SGHNT and CDR2 is YENEEA. The CDR3 DNA is TGTGCCAGCGGTCAGGGAAAGGGCACAGATACGCAGTATTTT. Its protein is CASGQGKGTDTQYF.

Only one count was recorded for this clone. The chain couples TRBV27 to TRBJ2-1; D is possibly TRBD1 (6 bases). The CDR3 is 14 amino acids. The V end was cut by 6 bases, the J end by 8 bases, with 17 bases between. Germline-derived CDR1 and CDR2 are MNHEY and SMNVEV (reference sequence). The CDR3 here is CASSPQGQPHEQFF. CDR3 DNA: TGTGCCAGCAGCCCACAGGGTCAACCGCATGAGCAGTTCTTC.

The CDR3 DNA reads as TGTGCCAGCAGCTTATCCCTTTCCGCCAGGGTTGATTCACCCCTCCACTTT. Amino acid sequence: CASSLSLSARVDSPLHF. The chain couples TRBV7-8 to TRBJ1-6, with a possible D match to TRBD1 (5 bases). V was cut by 2 bases and J by 8 bases, with 19 bases left in between. The CDR3 spans 17 residues. Germline V gives CDR1 SGHVS, CDR2 FQNEAQ.

The chain recombines TRBV7-2 with TRBJ2-2; 8 nucleotides match TRBD2. The V gene end was trimmed by 4 bases and the J gene end by 0 bases; junction bases not matched to a gene: 4. Germline CDR1 and CDR2: SGHTA and FQGNSA. The CDR3 has 16 amino acids. CDR3 bases: TGTGCCAGCAGCTCAATAGCGGGGTCGAACACCGGGGAGCTGTTTTTT. Encoded protein: CASSSIAGSNTGELFF. The full variable domain, rest sourced from reference TRBV7-2 and TRBJ2-2, is GAGVSQSPSNKVTEKGKDVELRCDPISGHTALYWYRQSLGQGLEFLIYFQGNSAPDKSGLPSDRFSAERTGGSVSTLTIQRTQQEDSAVYLCASSSIAGSNTGELFFGEGSRLTVL.

This clone was picked up one time. As DNA, the CDR3 is TGCGCCAGCAGCTGGGGACACGGGTCTAACACTGAAGCTTTCTTT. Translating gives CASSWGHGSNTEAFF. V is TRBV5-1 and J is TRBJ1-1, with a tentative D call TRBD1 (6 bases). The germline gives CDR1 SGHRS, CDR2 YFSETQ. Trimming shortened V by 3 bases and J by 2 bases, and 14 bases separated the two germline ends. CDR3 length: 15 residues. The whole variable domain, filled in from reference TRBV5-1 and TRBJ1-1, reads KAGVTQTPRYLIKTRGQQVTLSCSPISGHRSVSWYQQTPGQGLQFLFEYFSETQRNKGNFPGRFSGRQFSNSRSEMNVSTLELGDSALYLCASSWGHGSNTEAFFGQGTRLTVV.

The chain joins TRBV19 to TRBJ1-1, with a tentative D call TRBD1 (5 bases). V lost 5 bases and J lost 1, with 17 bases in between. The germline CDR1 and CDR2 sequences are LNHDA and SQIVND (reference sequence). The CDR3 is 16 amino acids. CDR3 in amino acids: CASSLGPQGGNTEAFF. The CDR3 bases are TGTGCCAGTAGTCTAGGGCCGCAGGGAGGGAACACTGAAGCTTTCTTT.

The CDR3 sequence is CASSSWTQQSSLINYGYTF. The CDR3 DNA reads TGTGCCAGCAGTTCCTGGACACAGCAGTCAAGTCTAATAAACTATGGCTACACCTTC. The chain carries TRBV27 and TRBJ1-2, with D tentatively TRBD1 (5 bases). CDR3 size: 19 residues. Per the germline V gene, CDR1 is MNHEY and CDR2 is SMNVEV (reference sequence). V was pared by 4 bases and J by 2 bases, with 26 bases between.

This chain links TRBV6-5 with TRBJ1-2; D is unclear. V was shortened by 0 bases and J by 2 bases, with 10 bases between the two germline ends. This CDR3 region has 15 residues. From germline, CDR1 is MNHEY and CDR2 SVGAGI. The CDR3 spells CASSYSGYSNYGYTF. CDR3 in DNA: TGTGCCAGCAGTTACTCGGGCTACTCCAACTATGGCTACACCTTC.

Only a few counts were recorded for this clone. The V and J genes are TRBV6-2 or TRBV6-3 and TRBJ1-5; possibly TRBD1 for D (6 bases). The length of the CDR3 is 17 residues. Trimming left V 5 bases short and J 2 bases short, with 19 bases between. Looked up from germline, CDR1 is MNHEY and CDR2 is SVGEGT. The CDR3 DNA is TGTGCCAGCAGTCCCCAAACAGGGAAAGGAGGCAATCAGCCCCAGCATTTT. This sequence encodes CASSPQTGKGGNQPQHF.

The chain uses TRBV5-1 and TRBJ1-2; D gene ambiguous. CDR3 length equals 15 residues. Germline CDR1 reads SGHRS; CDR2 reads YFSETQ. V was shortened by 0 bases and J by 5 bases, with 14 bases between the two germline ends. The CDR3 DNA follows: TGCGCCAGCAGCTTGGCCGAAGGGAGAGATTATGGCTACACCTTC. Its protein is CASSLAEGRDYGYTF.

The rearrangement uses TRBV29-1 and TRBJ1-4, with a weak D call TRBD1 (5 bases). The CDR3 contains 11 residues. Trimming pared 6 bases from V and 8 bases from J, leaving 10 bases between. Germline V gene sequence: CDR1 SQVTM, CDR2 ANQGSEA. CDR3 in amino acids: CSVLPGEKLFF. The DNA of the CDR3 is TGCAGCGTCCTCCCAGGGGAAAAACTGTTTTTT.

CDR3 protein: CASRRSVGGHTEAFF. The CDR3 DNA follows: TGTGCCAGCAGACGTAGTGTGGGAGGGCACACTGAAGCTTTCTTT. The rearrangement uses TRBV27 and TRBJ1-1; D uncertain. With 6 bases removed from V and 3 bases from J, the gap between germline ends came to 17 bases. Germline V gene data show CDR1 as MNHEY and CDR2 as SMNVEV (reference sequence). This CDR3 is 15 amino acids long.

The rearrangement uses TRBV6-2 or TRBV6-3 and TRBJ2-7, with TRBD2 as a possible D gene (5 bases). The CDR3 length is 14 residues. V lost 2 bases to trimming and J lost 1 base, with 9 bases between them. Germline V gene lookup returns CDR1 MNHEY and CDR2 SVGEGT. This CDR3 is CASSYPAESYEQYF. The CDR3, as DNA: TGTGCCAGCAGTTACCCAGCGGAATCCTACGAGCAGTACTTC.

The CDR3 nucleotides are TGTGCCAGCAGCTTGCCCTCTGGAGCCTATGGCTACACCTTC. This sequence encodes CASSLPSGAYGYTF. The chain uses TRBV5-4 and TRBJ1-2; unclear D gene. Germline values: CDR1 SGHNT, CDR2 YYREEE (reference sequence). This CDR3 spans 14 amino acids. With 1 base removed from V and 4 bases from J, the gap between germline ends came to 11 bases. The whole variable domain, filled in from reference TRBV5-4 and TRBJ1-2, reads ETGVTQSPTHLIKTRGQQVTLRCSSQSGHNTVSWYQQALGQGPQFIFQYYREEENGRGNFPPRFSGLQFPNYSSELNVNALELDDSALYLCASSLPSGAYGYTFGSGTRLTVV.

The V gene is TRBV6-6, the J gene TRBJ1-6, with D tentatively TRBD1 (6 bases). Trimming stripped 4 bases from V and 8 bases from J, with 18 bases between. In germline, CDR1 is MNHNY, CDR2 SVGAGI (reference sequence). The CDR3 extends over 16 amino acids. Here the CDR3 reads CASSSSRGTGYSPLHF. For the CDR3, the DNA is TGTGCCAGCAGTTCCAGCAGGGGAACAGGCTATTCACCCCTCCACTTT.